These 23 T cell receptor beta chains were all obtained from the same sample, sequenced in a study of shared clonotypes between healthy human individuals. Assay: immunoSEQ multiplex PCR; the TCRdb copy retains only in-frame clones and omits some. The data contain 850,000 to 1,100,000 clones, approximately 80% of them singletons. Sequencing used memory CD4+ T cells from PBMCs. Subset here: CD45RA-negative fraction. The receptors here all came from a young man in good health. Some clones in this sample may be carry-over from other donors' samples.

The rearrangement uses TRBV5-4 and TRBJ1-1; D is unresolved. The CDR3 length is 17 residues. V lost 0 bases and J 6 bases, leaving 21 bases between the germline ends. Germline assignment: CDR1 SGHNT and CDR2 YYREEE (reference sequence). Here the CDR3 DNA reads TGTGCCAGCAGCTTGGGAAGGAGCCGCTATAATAACCCTGAAGCTTTCTTT. It specifies CASSLGRSRYNNPEAFF.

The chain recombines TRBV7-3 with TRBJ2-3; 8 bases fit TRBD2. The CDR3 has 14 amino acids. V lost 5 bases, J lost 6 bases, and 7 bases stayed unmatched. Germline CDR1 reads SGHTA; CDR2 reads FQGTGA. This chain's CDR3 is CASSMTSAGDTQYF. CDR3 coding DNA: TGTGCCAGCAGCATGACTAGCGCGGGGGATACGCAGTATTTT. Full variable domain (missing parts from reference TRBV7-3 and TRBJ2-3): GAGVSQTPSNKVTEKGKYVELRCDPISGHTALYWYRQSLGQGPEFLIYFQGTGAADDSGLPNDRFFAVRPEGSVSTLKIQRTERGDSAVYLCASSMTSAGDTQYFGPGTRLTVL.

The chain couples TRBV12-5 to TRBJ2-3, with 12 nucleotides matching TRBD2. V lost 1 base, J lost 6 bases, and 14 bases stayed unmatched. Germline V lookup: CDR1 LGHNT, CDR2 FRNRAP. CDR3 length: 19 residues. The CDR3 reads CASGLAIFQGLAGPDTQYF. The CDR3 region has the DNA TGTGCTAGTGGTTTGGCTATATTCCAGGGACTAGCGGGCCCGGATACGCAGTATTTT.

Of note for this clone: The same CDR3 also results from other DNA sequences found in this sample. The chain recombines TRBV2 with TRBJ1-1; 10 nucleotides align to TRBD1. The V gene's germline CDR1 is SNHLY and CDR2 FYNNEI. The CDR3 length is 12 residues. Germline trimming cut 7 bases from V and 5 bases from J; bases unmatched to any gene: 1. The CDR3 DNA sequence: TGTGCCAGCAAGGACAGGGGGACTGAAGCTTTCTTT. Its protein is CASKDRGTEAFF.

V usage is TRBV15 and J usage is TRBJ2-7; 11 nucleotides match TRBD2. The CDR3 consists of 13 residues. Germline V gene lookup returns CDR1 LNHNV and CDR2 YYDKDF (reference sequence). The V segment lost 7 bases and the J segment 6 bases; nucleotides outside the gene matches: 5. This CDR3 is CATKRLAGFEQYF. As DNA, the CDR3 is TGTGCCACCAAGAGACTAGCGGGATTCGAGCAGTACTTC. The full variable domain, rest sourced from reference TRBV15 and TRBJ2-7, is DAMVIQNPRYQVTQFGKPVTLSCSQTLNHNVMYWYQQKSSQAPKLLFHYYDKDFNNEADTPDNFQSRRPNTSFCFLDIRSPGLGDTAMYLCATKRLAGFEQYFGPGTRLTVT.

The chain uses TRBV5-8 and TRBJ1-5; TRBD1 might be the D (6 bases). V was cut by 4 bases and J by 2 bases, with 19 bases left in between. This CDR3 comprises 17 residues. In germline, CDR1 is SGHTS, CDR2 YDEGEE. CDR3 in amino acids: CASSLSPRGIGNQPQHF. For the CDR3, the DNA is TGTGCCAGCAGCCTGTCCCCCAGGGGAATCGGCAATCAGCCCCAGCATTTT.

In DNA form, the CDR3 reads TGTGCCTGGAGTATGAGCAGGGGAGGCTCCTACGAGCAGTACTTC. Encoded protein: CAWSMSRGGSYEQYF. J is TRBJ2-7 and V is TRBV30, with D possibly called TRBD1 or TRBD2 (6 bases each). This CDR3 has 15 residues. CDR1 and CDR2 (germline): GTSNPN, SVGIG (reference sequence). V lost 2 bases and J 0 bases, leaving 14 bases between the germline ends.

This clone has a single count. The chain has TRBV4-2 and TRBJ2-5, with D possibly TRBD2 on 5 matching bases. The ends were cut back, 4 bases at V and 7 bases at J, with 16 bases in the middle. Germline loops: CDR1 LGHNA, CDR2 YNFKEQ. The CDR3 contains 14 residues. CDR3 amino acids: CASSPVLGEGTQYF. CDR3 DNA: TGTGCCAGCAGCCCCGTTTTAGGTGAGGGGACCCAGTACTTC.

Turning to this clone: The identical CDR3 is also encoded by other nucleotide sequences in the sample. The gene calls are TRBV11-3 and TRBJ2-7; no reliable D call. The V gene lost 4 bases and the J gene lost 0 bases, with 10 bases spanning the gap. This CDR3 contains 14 residues. Germline CDR1 and CDR2: SGHNT and YENEEA. The CDR3 loop is CASSSDGSSYEQYF. CDR3 nucleotide sequence: TGTGCCAGCAGCTCGGACGGAAGCTCCTACGAGCAGTACTTC.

The chain links TRBV5-6 to TRBJ2-1, with 7 positions matching TRBD1. Per germline, CDR1 SGHDT and CDR2 YYEEEE. V lost 4 bases, J lost 6 bases, and 4 bases stayed unmatched. The CDR3 has 13 residues. The CDR3 sequence: CASSTGQLNEQFF. The CDR3 region has the DNA TGTGCCAGCAGCACGGGACAGCTCAATGAGCAGTTCTTC. The variable domain in full, with the rest retrieved from reference TRBV5-6 and TRBJ2-1, is DAGVTQSPTHLIKTRGQQVTLRCSPKSGHDTVSWYQQALGQGPQFIFQYYEEEERQRGNFPDRFSGHQFPNYSSELNVNALLLGDSALYLCASSTGQLNEQFFGPGTRLTVL.

This chain links TRBV9 with TRBJ2-7; D ambiguous. Looked up from germline, CDR1 is SGDLS and CDR2 is YYNGEE. The length of the CDR3 is 14 residues. Trimming stripped 2 bases from V and 2 bases from J, with 11 bases between. CDR3 DNA sequence: TGTGCCAGCAGCGTCTCGTTTGAAGCCTACGAGCAGTACTTC. It encodes CASSVSFEAYEQYF.

Details on this clone: An end of the junction differs from the germline gene, which may be a read error. The chain joins TRBV7-2 to TRBJ2-7; D is undetermined. Looked up from germline, CDR1 is SGHTA and CDR2 is FQGNSA. The CDR3 totals 12 residues. The CDR3: CASSLEGLDGSF. Here the CDR3 DNA reads TGTGCCAGCAGCTTAGAGGGTCTAGACGGGTCCTTC. The whole variable domain, remainder taken from reference TRBV7-2 and TRBJ2-7, is GAGVSQSPSNKVTEKGKDVELRCDPISGHTALYWYRQSLGQGLEFLIYFQGNSAPDKSGLPSDRFSAERTGGSVSTLTIQRTQQEDSAVYLCASSLEGLDGSFGPGTRLTVT.

This clone was recorded once. The chain uses TRBV6-1 and TRBJ2-5; TRBD1 matches at 10 bases. V lost 2 bases, J lost 5 bases, and 2 bases stayed unmatched. Germline V gene sequence: CDR1 MNHNS, CDR2 SASEGT. The CDR3 runs to 14 residues. The CDR3 DNA sequence: TGTGCCAGCAGTGAACGGACAGGGGGGGAGACCCAGTACTTC. It specifies CASSERTGGETQYF.

This clone was counted between two and nine times. Other DNA sequences in this specimen translate into the identical CDR3. The V and J genes are TRBV18 and TRBJ2-6; the D gene is possibly TRBD1 (5 bases). Germline-derived CDR1 and CDR2 are KGHSH and LQKENI. The CDR3 loop spans 16 amino acids. The germline V and J ends were trimmed by 3 bases and 0 bases, with 9 bases remaining between them. CDR3 in amino acids: CASSPQGGSGANVLTF. The CDR3 DNA follows: TGTGCCAGCTCACCCCAGGGTGGCTCTGGGGCCAACGTCCTGACTTTC.

The chain carries TRBV10-3 and TRBJ1-2, with TRBD1 matching over 7 bases. CDR3 length: 17 amino acids. Germline loops: CDR1 ENHRY, CDR2 SYGVKD. V lost 7 bases and J lost 2; bases outside the gene matches: 16. Written as DNA, the CDR3 is TGTGCCATCACCCCCAGATCTGGGTTACAGGGGAACTATGGCTACACCTTC. This gives the protein CAITPRSGLQGNYGYTF.

The chain joins TRBV18 to TRBJ2-2; 13 nucleotides line up with TRBD2. Germline V gives CDR1 KGHSH, CDR2 LQKENI. The CDR3 covers 18 residues. The J segment lost 3 bases and the V segment lost 2 bases, leaving 6 bases of the junction unmatched. The CDR3 DNA is TGTGCCAGCTCACCAGCCCTACTAGCGGGAGGGGACACCGGGGAGCTGTTTTTT. It is translated as CASSPALLAGGDTGELFF. The complete variable domain, with remaining parts taken from reference TRBV18 and TRBJ2-2, reads NAGVMQNPRHLVRRRGQEARLRCSPMKGHSHVYWYRQLPEEGLKFMVYLQKENIIDESGMPKERFSAEFPKEGPSILRIQQVVRGDSAAYFCASSPALLAGGDTGELFFGEGSRLTVL.

This clone showed up just once. The V call is TRBV18, the J call TRBJ1-1; D not certain. Germline-derived CDR1 and CDR2 are KGHSH and LQKENI. V was trimmed by 1 base and J by 5 bases, leaving 14 bases between them. The CDR3 runs 15 residues. CDR3 protein: CASSPLAKGLTEAFF. In DNA, the CDR3 is TGTGCCAGCTCACCACTTGCAAAAGGGTTGACTGAAGCTTTCTTT.

The rearrangement uses TRBV7-2 and TRBJ1-2; TRBD1 is a possible D gene (6 bases). Germline V gene data show CDR1 as SGHTA and CDR2 as FQGNSA. This CDR3 has 13 amino acids. V was trimmed by 6 bases and J by 3 bases, leaving 11 bases between them. This chain's CDR3 is CASSLRTDYGYTF. CDR3 DNA sequence: TGTGCCAGCAGTCTCAGGACAGACTATGGCTACACCTTC.

This clone has more than one count but fewer than ten. The chain joins TRBV11-2 to TRBJ2-7, with D possibly being TRBD1 or TRBD2 (5 bases each). The CDR3 is 14 amino acids. V lost 6 bases, J lost 4 bases, and 16 bases lay in between. The germline V gene has CDR1 SGHAT and CDR2 FQNNGV. CDR3: CASSPGLAGYEQYF. DNA of the CDR3: TGTGCCAGCAGTCCGGGGCTAGCCGGATACGAGCAGTACTTC.

The chain carries TRBV6-1 and TRBJ1-2, with D possibly being TRBD1 (5 bases). Germline V gene lookup returns CDR1 MNHNS and CDR2 SASEGT. The CDR3 is made up of 14 amino acids. V was shortened by 7 bases and J by 8 bases, with 20 bases between the two germline ends. The DNA for the CDR3 is TGTGCCAGCACCGACCGGTGGGACTCAGGCGGCTACACCTTC. Amino acids: CASTDRWDSGGYTF.

Remarks on this clone: The junction does not match germline at one end; this may be a read error. This CDR3 is also generated by other DNA sequences in the sample. V and J are TRBV18 and TRBJ1-4, with D perhaps TRBD1 (6 bases). The germline V gene has CDR1 KGHSH and CDR2 LQKENI. CDR3 length: 15 amino acids. Here the CDR3 DNA reads TGTGCCAGCTCACCTCGGGGCAGGGGCAATGAAAAACTATTTTTT. Amino acids: CASSPRGRGNEKLFF.

This clone was counted a single time. The identical CDR3 is also encoded by other nucleotide sequences in the sample. The chain has TRBV5-1 and TRBJ2-2; unclear D gene. Germline V lookup: CDR1 SGHRS, CDR2 YFSETQ. Trimming took off 4 bases at V and 7 bases at J, with 5 bases between the two ends. CDR3 size: 11 residues. CDR3 bases: TGCGCCAGCAGCGAAGGCGGGGAGCTGTTTTTT. Its protein product is CASSEGGELFF.

This clone appeared a single time. A clone one base away is much larger, so this may be a read error. Other DNA sequences in the sample encode the same CDR3. The rearrangement links TRBV5-1 to TRBJ2-5, with D perhaps matching TRBD1 (5 bases). With 0 bases removed from V and 1 base from J, the gap between germline ends came to 7 bases. CDR1 SGHRS and CDR2 YFSETQ come from the germline V gene. This CDR3 region has 14 residues. The DNA for the CDR3 is TGCGCCAGCAGCTTGGGGGGCAGCCAAGAGACCCAGTACTTC. It is translated as CASSLGGSQETQYF.